This TCR beta chain was profiled in a study of shared clonotypes between healthy human individuals. Regarding the study as a whole: Non-shared clonotypes had lower generation probabilities than those shared by all four donors. The small donor group covered limited genetic and exposure diversity. Exclusively blood specimens were collected; tissue repertoires likely differ.

On this clone itself: As yet, its antigen is unknown.

Using about 190 ng DNA, 30,000 or so T cell genomes, the sorted-subset replicate PCRs were run. Measured with immunoSEQ multiplex PCR; TCRdb has only the in-frame clones, and not every one. The sample includes around 620,000 clones, approximately 96% of them seen just once. In the naive CD8 group, cells lacked CD45RO and were positively selected for CCR7, so terminally differentiated effector memory CD45RA+ cells were left out. Germline assignment: CDR1 PRHDT and CDR2 FYEKMQ (reference sequence). The CDR3 contains 14 residues. Trimming pared 5 bases from V and 6 bases from J, leaving 11 bases between.

The V gene is TRBV13, the J gene TRBJ2-6; D is unclear. The receptor's source is a woman aged 25 to 39 in good health. Sample: naive CD8+ T cells sorted from blood. The CDR3 reads CASSPPDLANVLTF. In nucleotides, the CDR3 is TGTGCCAGCAGCCCCCCCGATCTGGCCAACGTCCTGACTTTC.